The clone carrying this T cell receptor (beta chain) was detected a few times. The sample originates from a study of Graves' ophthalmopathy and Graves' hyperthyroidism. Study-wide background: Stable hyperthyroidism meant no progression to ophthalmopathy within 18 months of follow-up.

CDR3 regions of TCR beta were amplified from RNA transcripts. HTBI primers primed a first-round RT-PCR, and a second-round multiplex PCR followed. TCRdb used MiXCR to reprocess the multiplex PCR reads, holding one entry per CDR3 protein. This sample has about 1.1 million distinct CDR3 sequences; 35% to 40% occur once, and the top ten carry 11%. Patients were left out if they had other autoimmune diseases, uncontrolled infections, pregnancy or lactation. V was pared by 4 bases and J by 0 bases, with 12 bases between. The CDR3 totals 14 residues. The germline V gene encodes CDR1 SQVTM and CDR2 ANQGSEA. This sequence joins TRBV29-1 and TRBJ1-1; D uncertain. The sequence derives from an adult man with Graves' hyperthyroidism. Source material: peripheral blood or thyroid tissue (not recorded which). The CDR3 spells CSVGLMTVNTEAFF. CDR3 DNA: TGCAGCGTTGGCCTTATGACGGTGAACACTGAAGCTTTCTTT.